A selection of T cell receptor beta chains follows, all from one sample in a study of neurological immune-mediated disorders. TCRdb fed the 5' RACE reads into MiXCR, producing one record per CDR3 protein. The sample records around 51,000 distinct CDR3 sequences, approximately 11% being singletons. Sequences were obtained from PBMCs. The receptors were gathered from a male donor with HTLV-1-associated myelopathy (HAM/TSP). CDR3s include the opening cysteine and the closing phenylalanine or tryptophan. A D gene is named only where the DNA matches it firmly. A row's size may be missing; if present it is once, few, many or a size class.

CSAWTANYGYTF TGCAGTGCTTGGACCGCTAACTATGGCTACACCTTC TRBJ1-2 TRBV20-1 many -
CASRATSAGRDTQYF TGTGCCAGCAGAGCCACTAGCGCGGGTCGAGATACGCAGTATTTT TRBJ2-3 TRBV2 many TRBD2
CASRMATYYEQYF TGCGCCAGCCGCATGGCGACATACTACGAGCAGTACTTC TRBJ2-7 TRBV5-1 - -
CASSPRGVVSLYNEQFF TGTGCCAGCAGCCCTAGAGGGGTCGTCAGCCTATACAATGAGCAGTTCTTC TRBJ2-1 TRBV28 many -
CASSWDSLNTEAFF TGCGCCAGCAGCTGGGACAGTCTGAACACTGAAGCTTTCTTT TRBJ1-1 TRBV5-1 many TRBD1
CASSLGHYNSPLHF TGCGCCAGCAGCTTGGGACACTATAATTCACCCCTCCACTTT TRBJ1-6 TRBV5-1 many -
CSVTTDRGFLYGYTF TGCAGCGTTACTACGGACAGGGGATTCCTCTATGGCTACACCTTC TRBJ1-2 TRBV29-1 many TRBD1
CSASRNEQFF TGCAGTGCTAGTAGGAATGAGCAGTTCTTC TRBJ2-1 TRBV20-1 many -
CAISETRTVEKLFF TGTGCCATCAGTGAGACCAGGACGGTGGAAAAACTGTTTTTT TRBJ1-4 TRBV10-3 many -
CASSSYGGGKTQYF TGTGCCAGCAGTTCCTACGGGGGCGGTAAAACCCAGTACTTC TRBJ2-5 TRBV6-5 - -
CASSELPQGTDTQYF TGTGCCAGCAGTGAATTGCCACAGGGCACAGATACGCAGTATTTT TRBJ2-3 TRBV25-1 many -
CASRHTATNEKLFF TGCGCCAGCAGACATACAGCAACTAATGAAAAACTGTTTTTT TRBJ1-4 TRBV5-1 many -
CSAISPGVDYGYTF TGCAGTGCTATCTCCCCCGGGGTCGACTATGGCTACACCTTC TRBJ1-2 TRBV20-1 - -